The 5 T cell receptor beta chains given below trace back to one sample, sequenced in a study of cytomegalovirus exposure and HLA in healthy donors. Data came from immunoSEQ multiplex PCR; TCRdb stores just in-frame clones and leaves some out. Among tens of thousands of clones listed, 90% to 97% were seen once. Sequenced sample: PBMCs. These receptors were taken from a man aged 18 to 29 in good health and CMV-seropositive.

V is TRBV2 and J is TRBJ2-7; 8 nucleotides align to TRBD2. Germline V CDR1 and CDR2: SNHLY, FYNNEI. This CDR3 is built from 12 residues. V lost 11 bases and J lost 4; bases outside the gene matches: 7. CDR3 bases: TGTGCCGTTGAGAGCGGGAGATACGAGCAGTACTTC. This sequence encodes CAVESGRYEQYF. Filled out from reference TRBV2 and TRBJ2-7, the complete variable domain reads EPEVTQTPSHQVTQMGQEVILRCVPISNHLYFYWYRQILGQKVEFLVSFYNNEISEKSEIFDDQFSVERPDGSNFTLKIRSTKLEDSAMYFCAVESGRYEQYFGPGTRLTVT.

This clone was seen only once. The rearrangement links TRBV6-5 to TRBJ2-2; 8 positions agree with TRBD2. This CDR3 comprises 14 residues. The V and J ends lost 2 bases and 8 bases, in that order; junction bases with no gene match: 4. Germline loops: CDR1 MNHEY, CDR2 SVGAGI. The CDR3: CASSYSREGGELFF. In DNA form, the CDR3 reads TGTGCCAGCAGTTACAGTCGGGAGGGTGGGGAGCTGTTTTTT.

The V gene is TRBV10-3, the J gene TRBJ1-2; 12 nucleotides line up with TRBD1. CDR1 ENHRY and CDR2 SYGVKD come from the germline V gene. J lost 7 bases, V lost 1 base, and 1 base had no gene match. The CDR3 is 14 amino acids. The CDR3 nucleotides are TGTGCCATCAGTGAGTTGGGACAGGGGGCTGGCTACACCTTC. Its protein is CAISELGQGAGYTF.

The chain joins TRBV5-4 to TRBJ1-4; D remains ambiguous. The germline CDR1 and CDR2 sequences are SGHNT and YYREEE (reference sequence). V dropped 2 bases and J dropped 4 bases, with 6 bases sitting between them. The CDR3 spans 13 residues. CDR3 DNA: TGTGCCAGCAGCTTACAGCTTAATGAAAAACTGTTTTTT. Encoded protein: CASSLQLNEKLFF. Filled out from reference TRBV5-4 and TRBJ1-4, the complete variable domain reads ETGVTQSPTHLIKTRGQQVTLRCSSQSGHNTVSWYQQALGQGPQFIFQYYREEENGRGNFPPRFSGLQFPNYSSELNVNALELDDSALYLCASSLQLNEKLFFGSGTQLSVL.

The chain combines TRBV15 with TRBJ2-1, with TRBD2 identical over 10 bases. Per the germline V gene, CDR1 is LNHNV and CDR2 is YYDKDF (reference sequence). Germline trimming cut 0 bases from V and 9 bases from J; bases unmatched to any gene: 14. The CDR3 is made up of 18 amino acids. The DNA for the CDR3 is TGTGCCACCAGCAGAGATCTTCCGAAGCGGGAGGGCCAGGGTGAGCAGTTCTTC. This translates into CATSRDLPKREGQGEQFF.